These T cell receptor beta chains were read from a single sample in a study of cytotoxic CD8 clonotypes in ibrutinib-treated CLL. The protocol was immunoSEQ multiplex PCR, while the TCRdb copy is restricted to in-frame clones and leaves out a portion. Here the sample spans about 140,000 clones, approximately 80% being singletons. This specimen was PBMCs, taken after 12 months of ibrutinib treatment. The source of these receptors is a human donor with chronic lymphocytic leukemia. Both conserved end residues are trimmed from each CDR3. The order of the fields is J gene, D gene, V gene, clone size, CDR3 protein. D genes are given only for firm matches. Expanded clones get a size class; other rows say once, few or many, or leave the size out.

j_call: TRBJ2-4
d_call: -
v_call: TRBV7-9
clone_size: few
cdr3_aa: ASSLGTYLDIQY

j_call: TRBJ2-2
d_call: -
v_call: TRBV5-1
clone_size: -
cdr3_aa: ASSLGAGLSTGELF

j_call: TRBJ1-1
d_call: -
v_call: TRBV2
clone_size: -
cdr3_aa: ASMWGAGNTEAF

j_call: TRBJ2-5
d_call: TRBD2
v_call: TRBV7-7
clone_size: -
cdr3_aa: ASSLGGGKIQETQY

j_call: TRBJ1-1
d_call: -
v_call: TRBV5-4
clone_size: once
cdr3_aa: ASSLVQATNTEAF

j_call: TRBJ1-5
d_call: -
v_call: TRBV28
clone_size: -
cdr3_aa: ASSFLAVALKRGQGGQPQH

j_call: TRBJ2-7
d_call: -
v_call: TRBV19
clone_size: -
cdr3_aa: ASSGDRYEQY

j_call: TRBJ2-5
d_call: -
v_call: TRBV5-1
clone_size: -
cdr3_aa: ASSFGVGETQY

j_call: TRBJ1-5
d_call: -
v_call: TRBV28
clone_size: -
cdr3_aa: ASSTSGLYSNQPQH

j_call: TRBJ2-7
d_call: -
v_call: TRBV9
clone_size: -
cdr3_aa: ASSVTAGSIEQY

j_call: TRBJ1-4
d_call: TRBD1
v_call: TRBV19
clone_size: -
cdr3_aa: ASSGQGGEGEKLF

j_call: TRBJ2-7
d_call: TRBD2
v_call: TRBV11-3
clone_size: -
cdr3_aa: ASSPGGGVVEQY

j_call: TRBJ1-2
d_call: -
v_call: TRBV28
clone_size: -
cdr3_aa: ASRVNLRSGYT

j_call: TRBJ2-7
d_call: -
v_call: TRBV10-3
clone_size: -
cdr3_aa: AISESGGQSYEQY

j_call: TRBJ1-1
d_call: -
v_call: TRBV28
clone_size: many
cdr3_aa: ASSSIPGNTEAF

j_call: TRBJ2-2
d_call: -
v_call: TRBV9
clone_size: -
cdr3_aa: ASSVDPSGPGELF

j_call: TRBJ2-2
d_call: TRBD1
v_call: TRBV4-3
clone_size: -
cdr3_aa: ASSQDRGPGTGELF

j_call: TRBJ2-1
d_call: -
v_call: TRBV9
clone_size: -
cdr3_aa: ASRITSFHEQF

j_call: TRBJ2-1
d_call: TRBD2
v_call: TRBV7-2
clone_size: once
cdr3_aa: ASSSSGGTYNEQF

j_call: TRBJ2-7
d_call: -
v_call: TRBV18
clone_size: -
cdr3_aa: ASSLTGYEQY

j_call: TRBJ2-2
d_call: -
v_call: TRBV28
clone_size: -
cdr3_aa: ATLWAGGTGELF

j_call: TRBJ2-7
d_call: TRBD2
v_call: TRBV7-2
clone_size: many
cdr3_aa: ASSSSGGNEQY

j_call: TRBJ1-1
d_call: TRBD1
v_call: TRBV10-1
clone_size: few
cdr3_aa: ASSGRTGHMNTEAF

j_call: TRBJ1-2
d_call: -
v_call: TRBV6-5
clone_size: -
cdr3_aa: ASSYSFGEYGYT

j_call: TRBJ2-1
d_call: TRBD1
v_call: TRBV13
clone_size: -
cdr3_aa: ASSSRDRNNEQF

j_call: TRBJ2-5
d_call: -
v_call: TRBV11-3
clone_size: -
cdr3_aa: ASSLAPYGRRAQETQY

j_call: TRBJ1-6
d_call: -
v_call: TRBV5-8
clone_size: -
cdr3_aa: ASSPRGAYNSPLH

j_call: TRBJ2-3
d_call: TRBD2
v_call: TRBV2
clone_size: -
cdr3_aa: ASGGLAGHTDTQY

j_call: TRBJ1-1
d_call: TRBD1
v_call: TRBV4-2
clone_size: -
cdr3_aa: ASSQGQGILWTEAF

j_call: TRBJ2-7
d_call: -
v_call: TRBV7-9
clone_size: -
cdr3_aa: ASSLGGGGGSYEQY

j_call: TRBJ2-1
d_call: -
v_call: TRBV25-1
clone_size: -
cdr3_aa: ASSEPGPGYNEQF

j_call: TRBJ1-4
d_call: -
v_call: TRBV18
clone_size: once
cdr3_aa: ASSPDGHGNNNEKLF

j_call: TRBJ2-6
d_call: -
v_call: TRBV19
clone_size: -
cdr3_aa: ASGRDSAGANVLT

j_call: TRBJ2-7
d_call: -
v_call: TRBV10-3
clone_size: -
cdr3_aa: AFGPNAYEQY

j_call: TRBJ2-3
d_call: -
v_call: TRBV4-2
clone_size: -
cdr3_aa: ASSLGQTDTQY

j_call: TRBJ2-1
d_call: -
v_call: TRBV6-5
clone_size: many
cdr3_aa: ASSYSSQYEQF

j_call: TRBJ2-7
d_call: -
v_call: TRBV18
clone_size: -
cdr3_aa: ASSLNPSTGYYEQY

j_call: TRBJ2-5
d_call: -
v_call: TRBV10-3
clone_size: -
cdr3_aa: AISDLETQY

j_call: TRBJ2-2
d_call: TRBD2
v_call: TRBV12-5
clone_size: -
cdr3_aa: ASGLVLVTSGNTGELF

j_call: TRBJ2-2
d_call: -
v_call: TRBV6-4
clone_size: -
cdr3_aa: ASSDSGEGTGELF

j_call: TRBJ2-7
d_call: -
v_call: TRBV6-4
clone_size: few
cdr3_aa: ASSPTGFEQY

j_call: TRBJ2-6
d_call: -
v_call: TRBV5-1
clone_size: -
cdr3_aa: ASSLEGSGANVLT

j_call: TRBJ2-5
d_call: TRBD2
v_call: TRBV11-3
clone_size: -
cdr3_aa: ASSLELADQETQY

j_call: TRBJ1-1
d_call: -
v_call: TRBV7-6
clone_size: -
cdr3_aa: ASSRFKDTEAF

j_call: TRBJ2-3
d_call: -
v_call: TRBV27
clone_size: -
cdr3_aa: ASSLRGSTDTQY

j_call: TRBJ1-2
d_call: -
v_call: TRBV4-1
clone_size: once
cdr3_aa: ASSQGSGRSLNYGYT

j_call: TRBJ2-7
d_call: TRBD1
v_call: TRBV27
clone_size: -
cdr3_aa: ASTGQGSYEQY

j_call: TRBJ1-4
d_call: TRBD1
v_call: TRBV7-3
clone_size: -
cdr3_aa: ASSDRGANEKLF

j_call: TRBJ1-2
d_call: -
v_call: TRBV7-2
clone_size: -
cdr3_aa: ASSPVGWANYGYT

j_call: TRBJ1-2
d_call: -
v_call: TRBV5-4
clone_size: -
cdr3_aa: ASSFLVETVLSYGYT

j_call: TRBJ2-2
d_call: -
v_call: TRBV7-8
clone_size: -
cdr3_aa: ASSQQGVSTGELF

j_call: TRBJ2-7
d_call: TRBD1
v_call: TRBV18
clone_size: few
cdr3_aa: ASSSRTGDRGYEQY

j_call: TRBJ1-1
d_call: -
v_call: TRBV5-6
clone_size: -
cdr3_aa: ASSLAVLGGAGTEAF

j_call: TRBJ1-2
d_call: -
v_call: TRBV6-1
clone_size: -
cdr3_aa: ASSEEGANYGYT

j_call: TRBJ2-1
d_call: -
v_call: TRBV7-9
clone_size: -
cdr3_aa: ASSRPFSGDGYNEQF